This T cell receptor beta chain was obtained from a study of patients and donors after allogeneic stem cell transplantation. TCRdb re-derived calls from the RT-PCR reads in MiXCR, one entry per CDR3 protein. The sample includes some 90,000 distinct CDR3 sequences, around 48% seen only once; the top ten take 50% to 75%. CDR3 length: 15 residues. The V and J ends lost 5 bases and 5 bases, in that order; junction bases with no gene match: 7. CDR1 is ENHRY, CDR2 SYGVKD, per germline. The rearrangement joins TRBV10-3 to TRBJ2-5; 11 nucleotides align to TRBD1. The sample comprised blood, either unsorted or a sorted T cell fraction (not recorded which). The receptor was derived from a human donor who was either an allogeneic HSCT recipient or a stem cell or donor lymphocyte infusion donor (not recorded which). It is not recorded whose cells these are; they may come from a transplant donor. CDR3 sequence: CAISPTGQGVETQYF. The CDR3 region has the DNA TGTGCCATCAGTCCAACGGGACAGGGGGTGGAGACCCAGTACTTC.